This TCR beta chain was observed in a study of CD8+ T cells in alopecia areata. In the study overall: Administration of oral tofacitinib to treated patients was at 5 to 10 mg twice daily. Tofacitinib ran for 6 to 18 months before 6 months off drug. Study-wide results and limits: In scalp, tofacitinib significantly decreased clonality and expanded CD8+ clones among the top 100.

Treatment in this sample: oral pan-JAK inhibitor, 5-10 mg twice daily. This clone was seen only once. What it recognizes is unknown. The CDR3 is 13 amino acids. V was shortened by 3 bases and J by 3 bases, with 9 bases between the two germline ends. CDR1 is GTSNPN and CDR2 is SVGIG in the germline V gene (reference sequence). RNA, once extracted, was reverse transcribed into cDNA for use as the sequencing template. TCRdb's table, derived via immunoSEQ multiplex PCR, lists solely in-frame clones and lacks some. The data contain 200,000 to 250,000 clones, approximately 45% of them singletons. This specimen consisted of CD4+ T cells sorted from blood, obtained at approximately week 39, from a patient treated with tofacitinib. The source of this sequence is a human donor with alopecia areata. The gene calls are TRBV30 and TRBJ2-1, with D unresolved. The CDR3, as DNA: TGTGCCTGGAGAGGTCCCCTCTACAATGAGCAGTTCTTC. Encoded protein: CAWRGPLYNEQFF.